These 28 T cell receptor beta chains share one sample of origin, sequenced in a study of control samples from healthy donors and cancer patients. Using immunoSEQ multiplex PCR, the repertoire was profiled, and TCRdb retains in-frame clones only, with some absent. Among roughly 160,000 clones listed, around 88% were seen once. The sequencing input was blood. These receptors all stem from a woman in her 30s in good health.

V gene TRBV12-3 or TRBV12-4 combines with J gene TRBJ1-1; D remains unclear. V lost 8 bases, J lost 5 bases, and 9 bases lay in between. This CDR3 spans 11 amino acids. CDR3 sequence reads: CASSLPTEAFF. The CDR3, as DNA: TGTGCCAGCTCCCTTCCGACTGAAGCTTTCTTT.

The V call is TRBV6-5, the J call TRBJ1-5; D uncertain. Germline V gives CDR1 MNHEY, CDR2 SVGAGI. The CDR3 runs 14 residues. V was trimmed by 5 bases and J by 7 bases, leaving 15 bases between them. The CDR3 sequence: CASSTRGGRQPQHF. CDR3 bases: TGTGCCAGCAGTACCCGGGGAGGCCGGCAGCCCCAGCATTTT.

The V and J genes are TRBV13 and TRBJ2-4; 7 nucleotides agree with TRBD1. The germline V gene encodes CDR1 PRHDT and CDR2 FYEKMQ (reference sequence). This CDR3 has 15 residues. Losses at the gene ends were 5 bases for V and 0 bases for J; bases not matched to a gene: 4. CDR3 in DNA: TGTGCCAGCAGCGTTGGACAGGAAGCCAAAAACATTCAGTACTTC. The encoded protein is CASSVGQEAKNIQYF.

The chain couples TRBV20-1 to TRBJ2-3; D call uncertain. The CDR3 sequence is 10 residues long. V lost 5 bases, J lost 6 bases, and 6 bases lay in between. Germline-derived CDR1 and CDR2 are DFQATT and SNEGSKA (reference sequence). CDR3 residues: CSAPKDTQYF. CDR3 coding DNA: TGCAGTGCTCCCAAGGATACGCAGTATTTT.

The V call is TRBV7-2, the J call TRBJ1-1; possible D gene TRBD1, 5 bases. Trimming shortened V by 5 bases and J by 11 bases, and 15 bases separated the two germline ends. This CDR3 has 12 amino acids. Germline lookup yields CDR1 SGHTA and CDR2 FQGNSA. The CDR3 here is CASSRSGGTAFF. DNA for the CDR3: TGTGCCAGCAGCCGCTCCGGGGGGACGGCTTTCTTT.

The CDR3 DNA reads as TGTGCCACCAGCAGATTTCGTCGCACAGATACGCAGTATTTT. Translation: CATSRFRRTDTQYF. The genes are TRBV15 and TRBJ2-3; no firm D call. The CDR3 is 14 amino acids. Germline lookup yields CDR1 LNHNV and CDR2 YYDKDF (reference sequence). V shed 2 bases and J shed 1 base, with 7 bases lying between them.

This clone has only a few counts. The chain carries TRBV7-8 and TRBJ2-3; possibly TRBD2 for D (7 bases). The CDR3 length is 16 residues. Germline V gene sequence: CDR1 SGHVS, CDR2 FQNEAQ. V gave up 10 bases and J gave up 8 bases, with 28 bases separating them. CDR3 region: CATRGVGGPSLSTQYF. CDR3 in DNA: TGTGCCACCCGTGGAGTCGGGGGGCCGAGTCTCTCTACGCAGTATTTT.

The chain links TRBV28 to TRBJ1-1; D gene uncertain. CDR3 length: 13 amino acids. The germline V and J ends were trimmed by 4 bases and 3 bases, with 9 bases remaining between them. Per germline, CDR1 MDHEN and CDR2 SYDVKM. CDR3 sequence: CASSSRSYTEAFF. CDR3 DNA sequence: TGTGCCAGCAGTTCCCGGTCCTACACTGAAGCTTTCTTT.

The rearrangement uses TRBV2 and TRBJ2-5, with a tentative D call TRBD2 (5 bases). The germline gives CDR1 SNHLY, CDR2 FYNNEI. This CDR3 comprises 14 residues. Trimming removed 7 bases at V and 5 bases at J, with 17 bases between. The CDR3 is CASITFLGDETQYF. The CDR3 nucleotides read TGTGCCAGCATCACCTTCCTGGGAGACGAGACCCAGTACTTC. The entire variable domain, with the rest obtained from reference TRBV2 and TRBJ2-5, is as follows: EPEVTQTPSHQVTQMGQEVILRCVPISNHLYFYWYRQILGQKVEFLVSFYNNEISEKSEIFDDQFSVERPDGSNFTLKIRSTKLEDSAMYFCASITFLGDETQYFGPGTRLLVL.

The chain is built from TRBV9 and TRBJ2-5, with D unresolved. This CDR3 region has 13 residues. Trimming pared 0 bases from V and 1 base from J, leaving 4 bases between. The germline gives CDR1 SGDLS, CDR2 YYNGEE. The CDR3, as DNA: TGTGCCAGCAGCGTAGCGGCCCAAGAGACCCAGTACTTC. Protein sequence: CASSVAAQETQYF. The full variable domain, with the rest looked up from reference TRBV9 and TRBJ2-5, is DSGVTQTPKHLITATGQRVTLRCSPRSGDLSVYWYQQSLDQGLQFLIQYYNGEERAKGNILERFSAQQFPDLHSELNLSSLELGDSALYFCASSVAAQETQYFGPGTRLLVL.

V and J are TRBV5-1 and TRBJ2-5, with a tentative D call TRBD2 (6 bases). The CDR3 consists of 14 residues. Per the germline V gene, CDR1 is SGHRS and CDR2 is YFSETQ. The V gene lost 0 bases and the J gene lost 3 bases, with 9 bases spanning the gap. Here the CDR3 DNA reads TGCGCCAGCAGCTTGGCCCCGGGGGAAGAGACCCAGTACTTC. Translating it yields CASSLAPGEETQYF.

The chain combines TRBV27 with TRBJ2-7; D possibly corresponds to TRBD2 (5 bases). Germline V gene lookup returns CDR1 MNHEY and CDR2 SMNVEV (reference sequence). V lost 8 bases and J 1 base, leaving 15 bases between the germline ends. The CDR3 extends over 14 amino acids. The CDR3 here is CASAMRAFSYEQYF. DNA for the CDR3: TGTGCCAGCGCGATGAGGGCCTTTTCCTACGAGCAGTACTTC.

The CDR3: CASSTGTTKETQYF. The CDR3 DNA is TGTGCCAGCAGCACCGGGACTACAAAAGAGACCCAGTACTTC. V usage is TRBV7-6 and J usage is TRBJ2-5; 7 bases map to TRBD2. The V and J ends lost 5 bases and 3 bases, in that order; junction bases with no gene match: 6. CDR3 length equals 14 residues. Per germline, CDR1 SGHVS and CDR2 FNYEAQ.

CDR3 coding DNA: TGTGCCAGCAGCAGGACGGGGGGGATTAATGAAAAACTGTTTTTT. Translated: CASSRTGGINEKLFF. The V gene is TRBV28, the J gene TRBJ1-4, with D perhaps matching TRBD1 (5 bases). CDR1 and CDR2 (germline): MDHEN, SYDVKM. Trimming pared 6 bases from V and 4 bases from J, leaving 15 bases between. The CDR3 contains 15 residues.

The chain couples TRBV28 to TRBJ2-1; 8 nucleotides line up with TRBD2. The CDR3 has 15 amino acids. In germline, CDR1 is MDHEN, CDR2 SYDVKM. The V segment lost 2 bases and the J segment 4 bases; nucleotides outside the gene matches: 4. The CDR3 DNA reads as TGTGCCAGCAGTTTAGGAGCGGGGGTTTACAATGAGCAGTTCTTC. Translated: CASSLGAGVYNEQFF.

This rearrangement joins TRBV7-9 to TRBJ2-3; the D gene is possibly TRBD2 (7 bases). The germline CDR1 and CDR2 sequences are SEHNR and FQNEAQ (reference sequence). The CDR3 covers 14 residues. V lost 5 bases and J lost 0, with 9 bases in between. CDR3 amino acids: CASSRGGSTDTQYF. Written as DNA, the CDR3 is TGTGCCAGCAGCAGGGGGGGGAGCACAGATACGCAGTATTTT.

V and J are TRBV27 and TRBJ2-7; weak D call: TRBD2 (5 bases). V was shortened by 3 bases and J by 2 bases, with 11 bases between the two germline ends. Germline assignment: CDR1 MNHEY and CDR2 SMNVEV (reference sequence). The CDR3 has 14 amino acids. The chain's CDR3 is CASSLRGNTYEQYV. The CDR3, as DNA: TGTGCCAGCAGTTTGAGAGGGAATACCTACGAGCAGTACGTC.

The rearrangement joins TRBV21-1 to TRBJ2-2; no check of the table's D call, TRBD2, against the DNA was made. TRBV21-1 corresponds to a pseudogene. This CDR3 is 16 amino acids long. In DNA form, the CDR3 reads TGTGCCTGCCTCGGAACTAGCGGGGGGCGGACCGGGGAGCTGTTTTTT. This encodes CACLGTSGGRTGELFF.

The genes are TRBV2 and TRBJ2-2, with TRBD1 as a possible D gene (6 bases). The germline V and J ends were trimmed by 4 bases and 6 bases, with 9 bases remaining between them. Germline CDR1 reads SNHLY; CDR2 reads FYNNEI. The CDR3 sequence is 13 residues long. The CDR3 loop is CASSARGPGELFF. The CDR3 nucleotides read TGTGCCAGCAGTGCCAGGGGCCCCGGGGAGCTGTTTTTT.

This clone has just a few counts. The J gene is TRBJ1-4, the V gene TRBV28, with D possibly matching TRBD1 (6 bases). The ends were cut back, 6 bases at V and 3 bases at J, with 11 bases in the middle. The CDR3 length is 14 residues. Germline V gives CDR1 MDHEN, CDR2 SYDVKM. In DNA form, the CDR3 reads TGTGCCAGCAGACGGGGGGGGCCTAATGAAAAACTGTTTTTT. Encoded protein: CASRRGGPNEKLFF.

This clone showed up just a few times. DNA for the CDR3: TGTGCCAGCAGCCCTGGACAGCTCTATGGCTACACCTTC. This sequence encodes CASSPGQLYGYTF. The V call is TRBV3-1 (or the pseudogene TRBV3-2), the J call TRBJ1-2; D is possibly TRBD1 (6 bases). V was cut by 4 bases and J by 4 bases, with 10 bases left in between. This CDR3 is built from 13 residues. Germline V CDR1 and CDR2: LGHDT, YNNKEL (reference sequence).

Here the CDR3 reads CASSQEVGAMGETQYF. CDR3 sequence (DNA): TGTGCCAGCAGCCAAGAAGTAGGGGCTATGGGAGAGACCCAGTACTTC. The chain joins TRBV4-2 to TRBJ2-5, with D possibly being TRBD1 (5 bases). With 0 bases removed from V and 4 bases from J, the gap between germline ends came to 15 bases. The germline V gene encodes CDR1 LGHNA and CDR2 YNFKEQ. The CDR3 extends over 16 amino acids.

The rearrangement links TRBV6-1 to TRBJ1-2, with a possible D match to TRBD1 (5 bases). The CDR3 runs 15 residues. V gave up 4 bases and J gave up 8 bases, with 20 bases separating them. From germline, CDR1 is MNHNS and CDR2 SASEGT. In nucleotides, the CDR3 is TGTGCCAGCAGTGCTTCGGACCCGGGGGTTTTCGGCTACACCTTC. It codes for CASSASDPGVFGYTF.

This chain joins TRBV29-1 and TRBJ2-3, with 13 bases matching TRBD2. Germline V gives CDR1 SQVTM, CDR2 ANQGSEA. Trimming at V came to 5 bases and at J to 6 bases, leaving 5 bases not matched to a gene. CDR3 length equals 14 residues. In DNA, the CDR3 is TGCAGCGTTCCCTGGACTAGCGGGAGTGATACGCAGTATTTT. It specifies CSVPWTSGSDTQYF.

The chain employs TRBV21-1 and TRBJ1-5; the DNA was not used to check the table's D call, TRBD1. TRBV21-1 is a documented pseudogene. This CDR3 is built from 19 residues. CDR3 protein: CASSFLRDRPKKYNQPQHF. For the CDR3, the DNA is TGTGCCAGCAGCTTTCTCCGGGACAGGCCGAAGAAGTACAATCAGCCCCAGCATTTT.

This clone has just one count. The junction departs from germline at one end; a sequencing error may be responsible. The chain combines TRBV6-4 with TRBJ2-5; the D gene could be TRBD1 or TRBD2 (5 bases each). The germline V gene has CDR1 MRHNA and CDR2 SNTAGT. CDR3 length: 13 residues. The CDR3 reads CASSDFIWGTKYF. In DNA, the CDR3 is TGTGCCAGCAGTGACTTTATCTGGGGGACCAAGTACTTC.

The chain links TRBV5-1 to TRBJ2-1; D gene ambiguous. The V end lost 0 bases, the J end lost 5 bases, and 9 bases lay between the germline ends. In germline, CDR1 is SGHRS, CDR2 YFSETQ. The CDR3 length is 14 residues. CDR3 in amino acids: CASSLVSANNEQFF. In nucleotides, the CDR3 is TGCGCCAGCAGCTTGGTATCGGCGAACAATGAGCAGTTCTTC.

This chain connects TRBV21-1 to TRBJ2-7; the D call in the table, TRBD1, was not verified against the DNA. TRBV21-1 is flagged as a pseudogene. The CDR3 totals 16 residues. The CDR3 sequence: CASSKGRRGLGREQYV. The CDR3 coding sequence is TGTGCCAGCAGCAAAGGGCGCAGGGGGCTGGGTCGCGAGCAGTACGTC.